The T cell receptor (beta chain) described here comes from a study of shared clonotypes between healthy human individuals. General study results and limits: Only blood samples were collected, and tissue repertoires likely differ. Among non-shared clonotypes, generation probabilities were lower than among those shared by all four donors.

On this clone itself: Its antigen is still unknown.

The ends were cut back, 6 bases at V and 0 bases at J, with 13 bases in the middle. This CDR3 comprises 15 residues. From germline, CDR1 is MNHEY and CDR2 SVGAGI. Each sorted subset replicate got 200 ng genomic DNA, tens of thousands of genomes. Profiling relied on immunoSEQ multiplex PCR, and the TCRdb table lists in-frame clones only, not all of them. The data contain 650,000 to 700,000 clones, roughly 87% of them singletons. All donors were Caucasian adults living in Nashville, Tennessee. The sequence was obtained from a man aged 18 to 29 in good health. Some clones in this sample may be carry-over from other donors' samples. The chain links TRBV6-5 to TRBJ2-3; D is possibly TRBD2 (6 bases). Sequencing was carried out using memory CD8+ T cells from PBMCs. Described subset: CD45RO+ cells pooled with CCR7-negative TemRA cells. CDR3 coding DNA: TGTGCCAGCAGCCGGGACTTTCTTAGCACAGATACGCAGTATTTT. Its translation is CASSRDFLSTDTQYF.